Each of the 29 T cell receptor beta chains below was sequenced from the same sample in a study of T-cell reconstitution after alpha-beta-depleted transplantation in children. TCRbeta library preparation incorporated unique molecular identifiers. Using its own MiXCR run on the PCR reads, TCRdb lists one record per CDR3 protein. The sample yields hundreds of thousands of distinct CDR3 sequences, 12% seen once. Specimen: PBMCs from the stem cell graft donor, collected from the stem cell graft. All receptors derive from a human donor who donated a stem cell graft to a child with acute lymphoblastic leukemia.

Many counts were recorded for this clonotype. The chain joins TRBV5-1 to TRBJ1-1; 12 nucleotides agree with TRBD1. Germline loops: CDR1 SGHRS, CDR2 YFSETQ. The CDR3 sequence is 15 residues long. After removal of 4 bases from V and 6 bases from J, the junction contained 7 bases not matched to a gene. The CDR3 nucleotides are TGCGCCAGCAGCGCCTCGGGACAGGGGGCCGCTGAAGCTTTCTTT. The encoded protein is CASSASGQGAAEAFF. The full variable domain, with the rest looked up from reference TRBV5-1 and TRBJ1-1, is KAGVTQTPRYLIKTRGQQVTLSCSPISGHRSVSWYQQTPGQGLQFLFEYFSETQRNKGNFPGRFSGRQFSNSRSEMNVSTLELGDSALYLCASSASGQGAAEAFFGQGTRLTVV.

This clonotype was picked up many times. The chain joins TRBV11-2 to TRBJ2-1, with 8 positions matching TRBD1. Germline CDR1 SGHAT, CDR2 FQNNGV. J gave up 5 bases and V 1 base, and 7 bases lay outside the gene matches. This CDR3 has 16 residues. The CDR3 sequence: CASSLVSGQGHNEQFF. DNA of the CDR3: TGTGCCAGCAGCTTAGTTTCTGGACAGGGACACAATGAGCAGTTCTTC.

This chain joins TRBV6-2 or TRBV6-3 and TRBJ1-1, with 7 bases lining up with TRBD1. This CDR3 region has 14 residues. Germline assignment: CDR1 MNHEY and CDR2 SVGEGT. V dropped 6 bases and J dropped 3; count of bases not matched to a gene: 7. The CDR3 nucleotides are TGTGCCAGCAGCCGACAGGGATGGGACACTGAAGCTTTCTTT. Translating gives CASSRQGWDTEAFF.

This clonotype has ten or more counts. The rearrangement joins TRBV20-1 to TRBJ2-5; D is uncertain. Trimming left V 4 bases short and J 2 bases short, with 5 bases between. Germline V lookup: CDR1 DFQATT, CDR2 SNEGSKA (reference sequence). The CDR3 is 11 amino acids. The CDR3, as DNA: TGCAGTGCTAACTTACAAGAGACCCAGTACTTC. Translating it yields CSANLQETQYF.

The sample holds one count of this clonotype. This may arise from a read error, as a much more abundant clone is one base away. Likely a read error: the CDR3 ends without its conserved phenylalanine or tryptophan. V usage is TRBV28 and J usage is TRBJ2-7; D gene ambiguous. The CDR3 length is 13 residues. Germline loops: CDR1 MDHEN, CDR2 SYDVKM. The V end was cut by 4 bases, the J end by 0 bases, with 7 bases between. The CDR3 region is CASSSRNSYEQYL. CDR3 in DNA: TGTGCCAGCAGTTCTAGGAACTCCTACGAGCAGTACTTA.

This clonotype was detected ten times or more. This chain links TRBV12-3 or TRBV12-4 with TRBJ2-7; TRBD2 matches 10 bases. J gave up 3 bases and V 4 bases, and 6 bases lay outside the gene matches. CDR3 length: 15 amino acids. The DNA for the CDR3 is TGTGCCAGCAGTTCAACTAGCGGGGAATACTACGAGCAGTACTTC. It encodes CASSSTSGEYYEQYF.

This clonotype occurred many times. The rearrangement joins TRBV2 to TRBJ1-6; the D is unclear. With 0 bases removed from V and 10 bases from J, the gap between germline ends came to 10 bases. This CDR3 region has 14 residues. Germline V gives CDR1 SNHLY, CDR2 FYNNEI. CDR3 bases: TGTGCCAGCAGTGAAGCGGGGTTTCGCTCACCCCTCCACTTT. Its protein product is CASSEAGFRSPLHF.

This clonotype has ten or more counts. V usage is TRBV24-1 and J usage is TRBJ2-1, with 9 bases matching TRBD2. CDR3 length: 18 amino acids. The V segment lost 3 bases and the J segment 2 bases; nucleotides outside the gene matches: 10. The germline V gene has CDR1 KGHDR and CDR2 SFDVKD. CDR3 in amino acids: CATSDGSGRFDTYNEQFF. CDR3 DNA sequence: TGTGCCACCAGTGATGGGAGCGGGAGGTTTGATACCTACAATGAGCAGTTCTTC.

This clonotype was seen many times. The CDR3 DNA reads TGTGCCACCAGCAGAGATCTAGGGACAGGGATGGACACTGAAGCTTTCTTT. As protein: CATSRDLGTGMDTEAFF. The rearrangement uses TRBV15 and TRBJ1-1; 9 bases fit TRBD1. After removal of 0 bases from V and 3 bases from J, the junction contained 8 bases not matched to a gene. Germline values: CDR1 LNHNV, CDR2 YYDKDF (reference sequence). There are 17 residues in the CDR3.

Notes on this clonotype: Given a much more abundant clone one base away, this may be a read error. This chain links TRBV19 with TRBJ2-2; 14 bases align to TRBD2. CDR1 is LNHDA and CDR2 is SQIVND in the germline V gene (reference sequence). There are 16 residues in the CDR3. The CDR3 is CATTGTSGRDTAELFF. CDR3 coding DNA: TGTGCCACCACCGGGACTAGCGGGAGAGACACCGCGGAGCTGTTTTTT.

This clonotype was counted at least ten times. This chain joins TRBV7-2 and TRBJ2-1, with unresolved D. Germline V gene data show CDR1 as SGHTA and CDR2 as FQGNSA. The CDR3 spans 17 residues. The V end was cut by 5 bases, the J end by 2 bases, with 19 bases between. CDR3 amino acids: CASSPVWSPVTYNEQFF. For the CDR3, the DNA is TGTGCCAGCAGCCCCGTGTGGTCTCCGGTGACCTACAATGAGCAGTTCTTC.

This clonotype appeared many times. The V and J genes are TRBV7-9 and TRBJ2-1; D assignment may be TRBD1 or TRBD2 (7 bases each). Trimming stripped 5 bases from V and 0 bases from J, with 17 bases between. Germline V gene sequence: CDR1 SEHNR, CDR2 FQNEAQ (reference sequence). The CDR3 length is 17 residues. In DNA form, the CDR3 reads TGTGCCAGCAGCCGAGCGACAGGGAGGGCCTCCTACAATGAGCAGTTCTTC. It encodes CASSRATGRASYNEQFF.

This clonotype appeared many times. The rearrangement links TRBV29-1 to TRBJ2-4, with TRBD2 as a possible D gene (6 bases). Trimming took 4 bases from V and 0 from J, leaving 22 bases between them. The germline CDR1 and CDR2 sequences are SQVTM and ANQGSEA. The CDR3 length is 18 residues. The CDR3 nucleotides read TGCAGCGTTGCCCCCGCGGGATGGCAGGGACTAGCCAAAAACATTCAGTACTTC. It translates to CSVAPAGWQGLAKNIQYF. The full variable domain, its missing parts supplied by reference TRBV29-1 and TRBJ2-4, is SAVISQKPSRDICQRGTSLTIQCQVDSQVTMMFWYRQQPGQSLTLIATANQGSEATYESGFVIDKFPISRPNLTFSTLTVSNMSPEDSSIYLCSVAPAGWQGLAKNIQYFGAGTRLSVL.

This clonotype was counted at least ten times. The chain couples TRBV7-2 to TRBJ2-3; 7 nucleotides align to TRBD2. From germline, CDR1 is SGHTA and CDR2 FQGNSA. This CDR3 spans 16 amino acids. With V trimmed by 5 bases and J by 0 bases, 8 bases remained unmatched. The CDR3 DNA reads as TGTGCCAGCAGCCTGGGAGGGCAGCCTAGCACAGATACGCAGTATTTT. Translation: CASSLGGQPSTDTQYF.

This clonotype was counted many times. The chain combines TRBV6-5 with TRBJ2-7; 8 bases line up with TRBD1. CDR1 is MNHEY, CDR2 SVGAGI, per germline. The V segment lost 0 bases and the J segment 1 base; nucleotides outside the gene matches: 2. CDR3 length: 15 amino acids. This chain's CDR3 is CASSYSNRGSYEQYF. DNA for the CDR3: TGTGCCAGCAGTTACTCGAACAGGGGGTCCTACGAGCAGTACTTC.

This clonotype was recorded many times. V gene TRBV20-1 combines with J gene TRBJ2-1, with D unresolved. Germline lookup yields CDR1 DFQATT and CDR2 SNEGSKA (reference sequence). The CDR3 consists of 15 residues. The V end was cut by 1 base, the J end by 4 bases, with 14 bases between. The CDR3: CSARGQVGLYNEQFF. Here the CDR3 DNA reads TGCAGTGCTAGAGGGCAGGTGGGCCTATACAATGAGCAGTTCTTC.

This clonotype came up many times. V usage is TRBV7-2 and J usage is TRBJ2-5; perhaps TRBD1 as D (5 bases). The CDR3 is 14 amino acids. Trimming removed 1 base from V and 2 bases from J, with 8 bases in between. CDR1 SGHTA and CDR2 FQGNSA come from the germline V gene. The CDR3 loop reads CASSLGGLQETQYF. For the CDR3, the DNA is TGTGCCAGCAGCTTAGGGGGCCTACAAGAGACCCAGTACTTC.

This clonotype was recorded at least ten times. The V call is TRBV5-1, the J call TRBJ2-7; possible D gene TRBD2, 5 bases. V shed 4 bases and J shed 3 bases, with 17 bases lying between them. The CDR3 runs 15 residues. Germline V lookup: CDR1 SGHRS, CDR2 YFSETQ. CDR3 bases: TGCGCCAGCAGCCCGGACCTCGGGGTCGGCTACGAGCAGTACTTC. It specifies CASSPDLGVGYEQYF. Full variable domain (remainder filled in from reference TRBV5-1 and TRBJ2-7): KAGVTQTPRYLIKTRGQQVTLSCSPISGHRSVSWYQQTPGQGLQFLFEYFSETQRNKGNFPGRFSGRQFSNSRSEMNVSTLELGDSALYLCASSPDLGVGYEQYFGPGTRLTVT.

At least ten counts were recorded for this clonotype. The chain joins TRBV5-1 to TRBJ2-7; the D gene is possibly TRBD1 (5 bases). Per the germline V gene, CDR1 is SGHRS and CDR2 is YFSETQ. This CDR3 region has 13 residues. Trimming stripped 4 bases from V and 1 base from J, with 9 bases between. The CDR3 sequence is CASSDGQSYEQYF. The CDR3 coding sequence is TGCGCCAGCAGCGATGGACAATCCTACGAGCAGTACTTC.

This clonotype was seen a few times. The chain links TRBV18 to TRBJ2-7, with D possibly TRBD2 on 6 matching bases. Germline CDR1 reads KGHSH; CDR2 reads LQKENI. This CDR3 is built from 15 residues. The V end was cut by 4 bases, the J end by 1 base, with 14 bases between. In DNA form, the CDR3 reads TGTGCCAGCTCACGAGGAGCGGGCCAATCCTACGAGCAGTACTTC. It specifies CASSRGAGQSYEQYF. Together with reference TRBV18 and TRBJ2-7, the CDR3 gives the full variable domain: NAGVMQNPRHLVRRRGQEARLRCSPMKGHSHVYWYRQLPEEGLKFMVYLQKENIIDESGMPKERFSAEFPKEGPSILRIQQVVRGDSAAYFCASSRGAGQSYEQYFGPGTRLTVT.

This clonotype was recorded many times. The chain's CDR3 is CASSLKGPVNEQYF. The DNA for the CDR3 is TGCGCCAGCAGCTTGAAGGGGCCGGTTAACGAGCAGTACTTC. The chain couples TRBV5-1 to TRBJ2-7; perhaps TRBD1 as D (5 bases). Germline assignment: CDR1 SGHRS and CDR2 YFSETQ. This CDR3 region has 14 residues. Deletions cut 1 base from V and 5 bases from J, with 13 bases between.

In its sample, this clonotype was seen many times. The V gene is TRBV12-3 or TRBV12-4, the J gene TRBJ2-3; D call uncertain. The CDR3 contains 12 residues. Trimming shortened V by 6 bases and J by 5 bases, and 9 bases separated the two germline ends. The CDR3 region is CASSLTGDTQYF. The CDR3 coding sequence is TGTGCCAGCAGCTTAACGGGAGATACGCAGTATTTT.

This clonotype was observed many times. This chain links TRBV12-3 or TRBV12-4 with TRBJ1-1; D remains ambiguous. The V gene lost 3 bases and the J gene lost 2 bases, with 7 bases spanning the gap. There are 13 residues in the CDR3. The CDR3 bases are TGTGCCAGCAGTTTTATGTCCAACACTGAAGCTTTCTTT. Its protein product is CASSFMSNTEAFF.

This clonotype came up a few times. This chain uses TRBV29-1 with TRBJ2-7; TRBD1 agrees at 8 bases. Germline CDR1 reads SQVTM; CDR2 reads ANQGSEA. The CDR3 contains 14 residues. After removal of 6 bases from V and 0 bases from J, the junction contained 7 bases not matched to a gene. The CDR3 sequence: CSVFGQGNSYEQYF. CDR3 coding DNA: TGCAGCGTCTTCGGACAGGGAAACTCCTACGAGCAGTACTTC.

This clonotype was detected ten times or more. The genes are TRBV12-3 or TRBV12-4 and TRBJ1-3, with a tentative D call TRBD1 (5 bases). The CDR3 covers 14 residues. Trimming cost V 7 bases and J 0 bases, with 10 bases left between them. CDR3 DNA sequence: TGTGCCAGCACCCCGGACATCTCTGGAAACACCATATATTTT. Translation: CASTPDISGNTIYF.

Points on this clonotype: Just one base apart from a much larger clone, this may be a read error. The chain carries TRBV27 and TRBJ2-7, with 7 bases identical to TRBD1. The CDR3 extends over 13 amino acids. Germline V gene sequence: CDR1 MNHEY, CDR2 SMNVEV (reference sequence). CDR3 nucleotides: TGTGCCAGCTGTTTGGGACAGTTCTACGAGCAGTACTTC. It codes for CASCLGQFYEQYF.

The chain joins TRBV7-9 to TRBJ1-1; no reliable D call. V dropped 1 base and J dropped 3 bases, with 9 bases sitting between them. The CDR3 runs to 14 residues. Germline V gives CDR1 SEHNR, CDR2 FQNEAQ (reference sequence). CDR3 in amino acids: CASSLVVGYTEAFF. In DNA, the CDR3 is TGTGCCAGCAGCTTAGTTGTGGGTTACACTGAAGCTTTCTTT.

At least ten counts were recorded for this clonotype. The chain is built from TRBV27 and TRBJ2-3; the D gene is possibly TRBD2 (6 bases). Germline V gene data show CDR1 as MNHEY and CDR2 as SMNVEV (reference sequence). This CDR3 has 15 residues. Trimming removed 3 bases at V and 3 bases at J, with 13 bases between. The CDR3 loop reads CASSFSASATDTQYF. The DNA of the CDR3 is TGTGCCAGCAGTTTTTCGGCTAGCGCGACAGATACGCAGTATTTT.

The table lists this clonotype with many counts. V usage is TRBV20-1 and J usage is TRBJ2-5, with 10 positions matching TRBD1. The CDR3 contains 16 residues. Germline CDR1 DFQATT, CDR2 SNEGSKA (reference sequence). J lost 1 base, V lost 1 base, and 6 bases had no gene match. CDR3 sequence reads: CSARVPDRGLQETQYF. The CDR3 DNA reads as TGCAGTGCTAGAGTCCCTGACAGGGGGCTCCAAGAGACCCAGTACTTC.